This T cell receptor (beta chain) was identified during a study of beta chain features in type 1 diabetes. The isolated RNA, all of it, was reverse transcribed, so expressed TCRB transcripts were what got sequenced. Only in-frame clones appear in the TCRdb table, and some are missing; sequencing was by immunoSEQ multiplex PCR. The sample contains 130,000 to 150,000 clones, around an eighth of which appear only once. In regard to this clone: The antigen is unknown.

General observations from the study: When Type 1 diabetes patients were examined, their TCRB CDR3s proved moderately but significantly shorter in all four CD4+ subsets.

Trimming removed 8 bases from V and 4 bases from J, with 11 bases in between. Germline CDR1 is WNHNN and CDR2 is SYGVQD (reference sequence). The CDR3 is 12 amino acids. The sequence was obtained from a man younger than 35 with type 1 diabetes. The rearrangement joins TRBV10-1 to TRBJ1-2; the D gene is possibly TRBD1 (6 bases). Sequencing input: central memory CD4+ T cells from blood. DNA of the CDR3: TGCGCCAGCGCAGGGGAAAGCTATGGCTACACCTTC. Amino acid sequence: CASAGESYGYTF.